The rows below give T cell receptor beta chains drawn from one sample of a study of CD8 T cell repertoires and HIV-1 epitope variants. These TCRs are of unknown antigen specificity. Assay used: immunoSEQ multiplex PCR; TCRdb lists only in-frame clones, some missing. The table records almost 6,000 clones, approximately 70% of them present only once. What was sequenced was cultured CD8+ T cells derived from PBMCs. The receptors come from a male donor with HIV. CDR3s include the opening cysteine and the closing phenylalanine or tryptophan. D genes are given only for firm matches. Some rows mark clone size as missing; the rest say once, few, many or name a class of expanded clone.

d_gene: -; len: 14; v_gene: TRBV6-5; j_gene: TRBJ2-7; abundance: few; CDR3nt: TGTGCCAGCAGTTACAAGGGACCCTCCTACGAGCAGTACTTC; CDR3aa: CASSYKGPSYEQYF
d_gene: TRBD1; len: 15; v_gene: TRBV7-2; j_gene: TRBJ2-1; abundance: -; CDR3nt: TGTGCCAGCAGCTTAGTAGGGGGCGCCTACAATGAGCAGTTCTTC; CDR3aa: CASSLVGGAYNEQFF
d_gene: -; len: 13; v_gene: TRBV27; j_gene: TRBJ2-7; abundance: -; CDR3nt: TGTGCCAGCAGGAACTGGGACTCCTACGAGCAGTACTTC; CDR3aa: CASRNWDSYEQYF
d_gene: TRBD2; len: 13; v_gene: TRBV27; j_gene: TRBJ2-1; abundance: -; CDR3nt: TGTGCCAGCAGTTTCCCCGGGGGGGATGAGCAGTTCTTC; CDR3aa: CASSFPGGDEQFF
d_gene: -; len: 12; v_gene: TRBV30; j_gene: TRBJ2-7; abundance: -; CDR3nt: TGTGCCTGGAGCGGGGACGGCTACGAGCAGTACTTC; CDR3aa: CAWSGDGYEQYF
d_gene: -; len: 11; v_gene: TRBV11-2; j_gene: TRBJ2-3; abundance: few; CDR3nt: TGTGCCAGCAGCTTAGGAGATACGCAGTATTTT; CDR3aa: CASSLGDTQYF
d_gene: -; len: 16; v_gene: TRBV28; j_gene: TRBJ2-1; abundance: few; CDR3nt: TGTGCCAGCAGTTTATACCAGGGAAGCTCCTACAATGAGCAGTTCTTC; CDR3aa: CASSLYQGSSYNEQFF
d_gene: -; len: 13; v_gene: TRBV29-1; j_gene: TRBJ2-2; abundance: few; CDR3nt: TGCAGCGTTGTGGGGTCGGTCACCGGGGAGCTGTTTTTT; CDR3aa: CSVVGSVTGELFF
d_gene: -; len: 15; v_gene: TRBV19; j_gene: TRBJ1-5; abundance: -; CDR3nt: TGTGCCAGTAGTGTCGGGGAATGGGGCAATCAGCCCCAGCATTTT; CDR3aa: CASSVGEWGNQPQHF
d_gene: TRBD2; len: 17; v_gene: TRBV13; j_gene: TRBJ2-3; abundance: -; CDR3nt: TGTGCCAGCAGCGCCGAACCGGGACTAGCGAGTGGGGATACGCAGTATTTT; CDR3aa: CASSAEPGLASGDTQYF
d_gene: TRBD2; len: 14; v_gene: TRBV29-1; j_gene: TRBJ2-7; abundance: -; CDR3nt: TGCAGCGTTCGATGGCGGGAGGACTCCTACGAGCAGTACTTC; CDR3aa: CSVRWREDSYEQYF
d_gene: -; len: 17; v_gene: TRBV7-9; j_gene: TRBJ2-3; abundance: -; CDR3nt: TGTGCCAGCAGCTTAGACACGGCGGGACCTAGCACAGATACGCAGTATTTT; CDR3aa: CASSLDTAGPSTDTQYF
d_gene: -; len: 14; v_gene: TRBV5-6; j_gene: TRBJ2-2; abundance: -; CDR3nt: TGTGCCAGCACCTGGGGGGAGTCCACCGGGGAGCTGTTTTTT; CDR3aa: CASTWGESTGELFF
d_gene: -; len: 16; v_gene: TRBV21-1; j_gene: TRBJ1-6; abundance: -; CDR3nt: TGTGCCAGCAGCACCGAAGGCCGCCGGAGGTGGTCACCCCTCCACTTT; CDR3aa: CASSTEGRRRWSPLHF
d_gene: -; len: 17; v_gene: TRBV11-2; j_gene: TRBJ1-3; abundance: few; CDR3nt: TGTGCCAGCAGCTTAGGCTGGCTTGAAAGCTCTGGAAACACCATATATTTT; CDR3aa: CASSLGWLESSGNTIYF
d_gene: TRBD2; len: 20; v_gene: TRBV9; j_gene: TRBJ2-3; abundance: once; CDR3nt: TGTGCCAGCAGCAACCCGCGGGGGGGGGCGGCCCTTACTAGCACAGATACGCAGTATTTT; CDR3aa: CASSNPRGGAALTSTDTQYF
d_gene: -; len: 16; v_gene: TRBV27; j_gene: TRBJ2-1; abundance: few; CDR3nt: TGTGCCAGCATGGGAGGTAGCTGGAGCTCCTACAATGAGCAGTTCTTC; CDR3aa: CASMGGSWSSYNEQFF
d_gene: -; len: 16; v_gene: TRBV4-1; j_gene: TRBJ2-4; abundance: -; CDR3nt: TGCGCCAGCAGCCAAGGTTTAAACTTAGCCAAAAACATTCAGTACTTC; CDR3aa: CASSQGLNLAKNIQYF
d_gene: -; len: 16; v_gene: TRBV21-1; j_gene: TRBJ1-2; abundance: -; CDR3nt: TGTGCCAGCAGGGATGCGATAGCTACAGAGACCTATGGCTACACCTTC; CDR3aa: CASRDAIATETYGYTF
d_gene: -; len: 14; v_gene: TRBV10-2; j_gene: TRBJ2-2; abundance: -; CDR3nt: TGCGCCAGCAGTGAGTCGTTGCGGAGTTGGGAGCTGTTTTTT; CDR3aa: CASSESLRSWELFF
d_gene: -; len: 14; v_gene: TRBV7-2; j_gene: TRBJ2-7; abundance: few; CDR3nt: TGTGCCAGCAGCTTAGAATTAGGGCAGTACGAGCAGTACTTC; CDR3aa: CASSLELGQYEQYF
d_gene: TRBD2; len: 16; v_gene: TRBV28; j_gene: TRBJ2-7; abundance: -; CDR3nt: TGTGCCAGCAGCCAGAAGACTAGCGGGAGAACCTACGAGCAGTACTTC; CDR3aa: CASSQKTSGRTYEQYF
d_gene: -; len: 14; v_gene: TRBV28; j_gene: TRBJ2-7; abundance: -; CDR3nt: TGTGCCAGCAGTTCCGGAGAGGGGGCCTACGAGCAGTACTTC; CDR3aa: CASSSGEGAYEQYF